One and the same sample provided the 3 T cell receptor beta chains below, sequenced in a study of T-cell memory formation after mild COVID-19. TCRdb ran MiXCR on the 5' RACE reads and lists one entry per CDR3 protein. The repertoire holds about 430,000 distinct CDR3 sequences, roughly 18% seen once, with around a fifth in the top ten. Sequences were obtained from PBMCs or a T cell subset sorted from them (not recorded which). The receptors were sampled from a young man who had mild COVID-19 (a few samples of this study predate the infection). Cell type and time point are not known.

This clonotype was counted only a few times. The CDR3, as DNA: TGTGCCAGCAGCTCCCGGAGCCGCAGGGCCACCCAGCAGTTCTTC. Encoded protein: CASSSRSRRATQQFF. V usage is TRBV7-8 and J usage is TRBJ2-1, with D perhaps matching TRBD1 (5 bases). Germline CDR1 is SGHVS and CDR2 is FQNEAQ. Trimming pared 4 bases from V and 11 bases from J, leaving 21 bases between. The CDR3 spans 15 residues.

This clonotype was observed a handful of times. This rearrangement joins TRBV6-5 to TRBJ1-1; D is possibly TRBD1 (5 bases). V gave up 0 bases and J gave up 4 bases, with 18 bases separating them. The CDR3 consists of 17 residues. Germline-derived CDR1 and CDR2 are MNHEY and SVGAGI. This chain's CDR3 is CASSYSGVGWSGTEAFF. The CDR3, as DNA: TGTGCCAGCAGTTACTCAGGGGTCGGCTGGTCCGGCACTGAAGCTTTCTTT.

This chain connects TRBV6-6 to TRBJ1-2, with a weak D call TRBD1 (6 bases). Between the trimmed V and J ends, which lost 6 bases and 8 bases, there was a span of 16 bases. This CDR3 contains 13 residues. The germline CDR1 and CDR2 sequences are MNHNY and SVGAGI (reference sequence). This CDR3 is CASSTDRKGGYTF. Written as DNA, the CDR3 is TGTGCCAGCAGCACCGACAGGAAGGGCGGCTACACCTTC.